These 8 T cell receptor beta chains came from one sample sequenced in a study of blood T cell repertoires in COVID-19. The table came from immunoSEQ multiplex PCR; TCRdb's copy has only in-frame clones and leaves some out. The sample records a few hundred thousand clones, roughly 88% being singletons. The sequencing input was peripheral blood. The source is a man aged 18 to 29 with active or convalescent COVID-19.

The V and J genes are TRBV5-6 and TRBJ1-6, with 9 bases matching TRBD1. The CDR3 has 14 residues. V trimming: 4 bases; J trimming: 8 bases; junction bases outside the gene matches: 4. Germline values: CDR1 SGHDT, CDR2 YYEEEE. The CDR3 region is CASSPGQGYSPLHF. CDR3 DNA sequence: TGTGCCAGCAGCCCGGGACAGGGTTATTCACCCCTCCACTTT.

The chain combines TRBV6-5 with TRBJ2-5; tentatively, D is TRBD2 (7 bases). Germline CDR1 is MNHEY and CDR2 is SVGAGI. The germline V and J ends were trimmed by 2 bases and 1 base, with 14 bases remaining between them. The CDR3 is 16 amino acids. CDR3 coding DNA: TGTGCCAGCAGTTACCCCCCCGGGGGGCCCCAAGAGACCCAGTACTTC. Protein sequence: CASSYPPGGPQETQYF.

The CDR3 is CASSFSRVSEQYF. The CDR3 DNA reads TGTGCCAGCAGCTTCAGCAGGGTATCCGAGCAGTACTTC. This rearrangement joins TRBV5-6 to TRBJ2-7; D is perhaps TRBD1 (5 bases). V dropped 2 bases and J dropped 6 bases, with 12 bases sitting between them. CDR3 length: 13 residues. Germline loops: CDR1 SGHDT, CDR2 YYEEEE.

V usage is TRBV9 and J usage is TRBJ1-5; D gene unclear. Germline lookup yields CDR1 SGDLS and CDR2 YYNGEE. The CDR3 is 14 residues long. Trimming took 4 bases from V and 0 from J, leaving 8 bases between them. CDR3 loop: CASSLTNSNQPQHF. For the CDR3, the DNA is TGTGCCAGCAGCCTCACTAATAGCAATCAGCCCCAGCATTTT.

The DNA for the CDR3 is TGTGCCGCCAGCGCGGGGGGCTCCTACGAGCAGTACTTC. This translates into CAASAGGSYEQYF. The chain employs TRBV5-4 and TRBJ2-7; 8 bases line up with TRBD2. Per the germline V gene, CDR1 is SGHNT and CDR2 is YYREEE (reference sequence). Trimming took 10 bases from V and 0 from J; bases not matched to a gene: 6. CDR3 length equals 13 residues. The whole variable domain, filled in from reference TRBV5-4 and TRBJ2-7, reads ETGVTQSPTHLIKTRGQQVTLRCSSQSGHNTVSWYQQALGQGPQFIFQYYREEENGRGNFPPRFSGLQFPNYSSELNVNALELDDSALYLCAASAGGSYEQYFGPGTRLTVT.

V and J are TRBV4-1 and TRBJ2-3; 7 nucleotides align to TRBD1. The CDR3 contains 15 residues. V lost 3 bases and J lost 4; bases outside the gene matches: 7. Germline CDR1 reads MGHRA; CDR2 reads YSYEKL. As DNA, the CDR3 is TGCGCCAGCAGCCACCTAGACAGGGTCGCAGATACGCAGTATTTT. It yields the protein CASSHLDRVADTQYF.

The gene calls are TRBV7-8 and TRBJ1-3; D not certain. Germline loops: CDR1 SGHVS, CDR2 FQNEAQ. V was clipped by 5 bases and J by 1 base, with 6 bases between them. The CDR3 extends over 13 amino acids. Written as DNA, the CDR3 is TGTGCCAGCAGCGAGGTTTCTGGAAACACCATATATTTT. This codes for CASSEVSGNTIYF.

To note about this clone: This sample includes further DNA sequences coding for the same CDR3. In DNA form, the CDR3 reads TGCAGTGCTAGAGAAGGGGGTGGCTACACCTTC. Its protein is CSAREGGGYTF. The chain recombines TRBV20-1 with TRBJ1-2, with D possibly TRBD1 on 6 matching bases. CDR1 is DFQATT and CDR2 is SNEGSKA in the germline V gene (reference sequence). V gave up 0 bases and J gave up 7 bases, with 6 bases separating them. The CDR3 spans 11 residues.